This entry lists 20 T cell receptor beta chains sequenced from one sample in a study of blood T cell repertoires in COVID-19. Sequencing used immunoSEQ multiplex PCR; TCRdb keeps in-frame clones, though not all of them. The sample gives 250,000 to 350,000 clones, nearly 90% of which show up once; under 6.5% is in the top ten. Sequenced input: PBMCs or T cells enriched from blood (not recorded which). Receptors originate from a woman aged 25 to 39 who had recovered from COVID-19.

The J gene is TRBJ1-4, the V gene TRBV7-2, with 9 bases identical to TRBD1. CDR3 size: 15 residues. Germline V CDR1 and CDR2: SGHTA, FQGNSA. V was clipped by 5 bases and J by 8 bases; unmatched bases: 9. The CDR3 sequence: CASSDNRGLGEKLFF. DNA for the CDR3: TGTGCCAGCAGCGACAACAGGGGGCTCGGGGAAAAACTGTTTTTT.

The chain employs TRBV11-2 and TRBJ2-2; a weak D match, TRBD2 (6 bases). The CDR3 extends over 15 amino acids. From germline, CDR1 is SGHAT and CDR2 FQNNGV. Trimming shortened V by 3 bases and J by 1 base, and 9 bases separated the two germline ends. The CDR3 region is CASSLVGGNTGELFF. The CDR3 nucleotides read TGTGCCAGCAGCTTGGTCGGGGGGAACACCGGGGAGCTGTTTTTT.

The chain links TRBV4-1 to TRBJ1-6; 9 nucleotides match TRBD1. The J segment lost 13 bases and the V segment lost 3 bases, leaving 7 bases of the junction unmatched. CDR1 and CDR2 from the germline V gene are MGHRA and YSYEKL. The CDR3 runs 14 residues. The CDR3 spells CASSHSQDRGPLHF. The CDR3 nucleotides are TGCGCCAGCAGCCACAGTCAGGACAGGGGTCCCCTCCACTTT.

V is TRBV7-3 and J is TRBJ2-3; 8 bases align to TRBD2. Trimming removed 3 bases from V and 4 bases from J; junction bases left unmatched: 6. CDR3 length: 15 amino acids. Germline V gene sequence: CDR1 SGHTA, CDR2 FQGTGA. The CDR3 DNA reads TGTGCCAGCAGCTTGGACGGGGGGGCCGCAGATACGCAGTATTTT. It codes for CASSLDGGAADTQYF.

This clone was recorded a few times. This chain joins TRBV19 and TRBJ2-2; TRBD2 matches 7 bases. Germline CDR1 reads LNHDA; CDR2 reads SQIVND (reference sequence). Trimming at V came to 4 bases and at J to 0 bases, leaving 2 bases not matched to a gene. The CDR3 consists of 15 residues. In nucleotides, the CDR3 is TGTGCCAGTAGTAAGGGACTAACGAACACCGGGGAGCTGTTTTTT. Its translation: CASSKGLTNTGELFF. The full variable domain, completed using reference TRBV19 and TRBJ2-2, is DGGITQSPKYLFRKEGQNVTLSCEQNLNHDAMYWYRQDPGQGLRLIYYSQIVNDFQKGDIAEGYSVSREKKESFPLTVTSAQKNPTAFYLCASSKGLTNTGELFFGEGSRLTVL.

V is TRBV5-1 and J is TRBJ2-7, with D possibly matching TRBD1 (6 bases). Germline loops: CDR1 SGHRS, CDR2 YFSETQ. The CDR3 has 13 amino acids. Trimming cost V 6 bases and J 3 bases, with 13 bases left between them. The CDR3 is CASKSGGGYEQYF. The DNA of the CDR3 is TGCGCCAGCAAGTCTGGGGGCGGCTACGAGCAGTACTTC.

The rearrangement links TRBV19 to TRBJ1-1; 9 nucleotides agree with TRBD1. V was clipped by 6 bases and J by 1 base; unmatched bases: 3. CDR3 length equals 14 residues. The germline CDR1 and CDR2 sequences are LNHDA and SQIVND (reference sequence). CDR3 amino acids: CASRGTGRNTEAFF. For the CDR3, the DNA is TGTGCCAGTAGGGGGACAGGGCGGAACACTGAAGCTTTCTTT.

J is TRBJ1-2 and V is TRBV6-1, with D possibly being TRBD1 (5 bases). Between the trimmed V and J ends, which lost 3 bases and 0 bases, there was a span of 8 bases. The CDR3 is 14 residues long. The germline CDR1 and CDR2 sequences are MNHNS and SASEGT. The CDR3 DNA reads TGTGCCAGCAGTGACCAGGGATCTAACTATGGCTACACCTTC. Its translation: CASSDQGSNYGYTF.

The chain combines TRBV3-1 (or the pseudogene TRBV3-2) with TRBJ1-5, with D possibly being TRBD1 (6 bases). The CDR3 loop spans 17 amino acids. CDR1 is LGHDT and CDR2 is YNNKEL in the germline V gene (reference sequence). Deletions cut 4 bases from V and 5 bases from J, with 21 bases between. The CDR3 DNA sequence: TGTGCCAGCAGCCTCTCCAGGGGCCAGGCGTTCGATCAGCCCCAGCATTTT. This encodes CASSLSRGQAFDQPQHF.

This chain joins TRBV7-2 and TRBJ2-3, with D unresolved. Trimming took 5 bases from V and 4 from J, leaving 13 bases between them. The germline V gene encodes CDR1 SGHTA and CDR2 FQGNSA. The CDR3 length is 14 residues. The CDR3 nucleotides read TGTGCCAGCAGCCCGGTCCTATATTCAGATACGCAGTATTTT. This gives the protein CASSPVLYSDTQYF.

The chain carries TRBV27 and TRBJ1-1; D call uncertain. Germline V CDR1 and CDR2: MNHEY, SMNVEV (reference sequence). Trimming took off 3 bases at V and 1 base at J, with 9 bases between the two ends. This CDR3 is 14 amino acids long. The CDR3 protein is CASSLGGSNTEAFF. CDR3 bases: TGTGCCAGCAGTTTGGGAGGCTCGAACACTGAAGCTTTCTTT.

The genes are TRBV5-1 and TRBJ1-6, with D maybe TRBD1 (5 bases). The CDR3 has 14 residues. Between the trimmed V and J ends, which lost 2 bases and 9 bases, there was a span of 12 bases. CDR1 SGHRS and CDR2 YFSETQ come from the germline V gene. The CDR3 reads CASSLSGYGSPLHF. CDR3 nucleotide sequence: TGCGCCAGCAGCTTATCAGGGTACGGTTCACCCCTCCACTTT.

The J gene is TRBJ1-3, the V gene TRBV18, with D perhaps matching TRBD1 (5 bases). V dropped 0 bases and J dropped 2 bases, with 8 bases sitting between them. The germline CDR1 and CDR2 sequences are KGHSH and LQKENI. CDR3 length: 15 amino acids. CDR3: CASSPPGVAGNTIYF. As DNA, the CDR3 is TGTGCCAGCTCACCACCAGGGGTTGCTGGAAACACCATATATTTT.

Only one count was recorded for this clone. The junction departs from the called germline gene at one end, perhaps through a read error. This chain links TRBV7-2 with TRBJ1-1; D gene ambiguous. Per germline, CDR1 SGHTA and CDR2 FQGNSA. This CDR3 region has 14 residues. The CDR3 is CASSLALLNTEAFF. CDR3 nucleotide sequence: TGTGCCAGCAGCCTAGCTCTACTGAACACTGAAGCTTTCTTT.

This chain connects TRBV9 to TRBJ1-3, with a tentative D call TRBD1 (6 bases). The germline V and J ends were trimmed by 0 bases and 4 bases, with 11 bases remaining between them. Germline lookup yields CDR1 SGDLS and CDR2 YYNGEE. CDR3 length: 15 residues. CDR3 DNA sequence: TGTGCCAGCAGCGTAGTCGGGGGGCAAGGAAACACCATATATTTT. Translation gives CASSVVGGQGNTIYF.

V is TRBV19 and J is TRBJ1-1; 8 nucleotides line up with TRBD1. J was trimmed by 8 bases and V by 5 bases; bases with no gene match: 4. The CDR3 sequence is 12 residues long. Looked up from germline, CDR1 is LNHDA and CDR2 is SQIVND (reference sequence). The CDR3 bases are TGTGCCAGTAGTGTCAGGGGGCTCGAAGCTTTCTTT. It is translated as CASSVRGLEAFF.

The chain employs TRBV5-6 and TRBJ1-3; 7 bases map to TRBD1. The ends lost 1 base at V and 6 bases at J; junction bases unmatched: 7. Germline V lookup: CDR1 SGHDT, CDR2 YYEEEE. The CDR3 contains 15 residues. The CDR3 DNA follows: TGTGCCAGCAGCTTGTATGGAGGGGGCTCAAACACCATATATTTT. It codes for CASSLYGGGSNTIYF.

The chain carries TRBV6-5 and TRBJ2-7; D call uncertain. Germline values: CDR1 MNHEY, CDR2 SVGAGI. The V and J ends lost 5 bases and 0 bases respectively, with 11 bases between them. This CDR3 spans 14 amino acids. In nucleotides, the CDR3 is TGTGCCAGCAGTCCCAGGTTGGGCTCCTACGAGCAGTACTTC. This encodes CASSPRLGSYEQYF.

This clone appeared once. This chain joins TRBV5-4 and TRBJ2-5; 7 bases are a match to TRBD2. Looked up from germline, CDR1 is SGHNT and CDR2 is YYREEE (reference sequence). The CDR3 totals 14 residues. With V trimmed by 4 bases and J by 2 bases, 5 bases remained unmatched. This CDR3 is CASSDTSAQETQYF. The CDR3, as DNA: TGTGCCAGCAGCGACACTAGCGCTCAAGAGACCCAGTACTTC.

This clone was recorded once. The chain uses TRBV6-5 and TRBJ1-1; unclear D gene. The CDR3 loop spans 14 amino acids. Germline CDR1 is MNHEY and CDR2 is SVGAGI. The germline V and J ends were trimmed by 6 bases and 6 bases, with 17 bases remaining between them. CDR3 sequence (DNA): TGTGCCAGCAGCTCGCCTACGAGCTTCGCTGAAGCTTTCTTT. It translates to CASSSPTSFAEAFF.